This T cell receptor beta chain was found in a study of shared clonotypes between healthy human individuals (TCRdb year 2020). Notes on the research overall: The cohort comprised two women and a few men aged 18 to 49 years. Libraries were prepared and TCR repertoires were sequenced by different laboratories using diverse techniques, in order to increase sequencing depth and limit assay-specific biases. Per donor, three plates each were used for CD4 naive and CD4 memory, two for CD8 naive, and one for CD8 memory. Blood TCR repertoires of a handful of healthy adults were deeply sequenced to estimate repertoire size and the extent of clonotype sharing between individuals. Per donor, leukapheresis produced somewhere between about 0.85 and 8.9 billion PBMCs. Study-level results and caveats: Sampling was limited to blood, and TCR repertoires in tissue likely differ from TCR repertoires in blood. Because the study included only a small number of donors, the genetic and exposure-history diversity represented was limited. Based on pairwise subsampling, the degree of clonotype sharing among donors was expected to be affected by sequencing depth. Naive subsets generally had larger estimated clonotype richness than memory subsets did. Incomplete sequencing was indicated by rarefaction of sorted-subset datasets, despite the large sequencing depth. Higher generation probabilities were observed for clonotypes shared by all four sorted-subset donors than for non-shared clonotypes. Sharing across several donors was observed for around 5% of naive CD4, around 3.5% of naive CD8, about 2.3% of memory CD4, and roughly 0.4% of memory CD8 clonotypes.

Healthy HIV-negative adults with no recently reported acute infections or vaccinations were included as donors. All donors were Caucasian adults living in Nashville, Tennessee, USA. Magnetic negative selection was used to enrich CD4+ T cells, after which naive cells were positively selected on CD45RA and the negative fraction became the memory subset. After blood collection by leukapheresis, PBMCs were isolated using Ficoll-Histopaque density gradient centrifugation and then cryopreserved in the vapor phase of liquid nitrogen. Analytical flow cytometry was used to check the purity and quantity of each magnetically sorted T cell population. Genomic DNA was isolated from each sorted fraction and quantified by UV absorbance on a Nanodrop 2000c. TCR CDR3 regions were amplified from genomic DNA by multiplex PCR using the deep immunoSEQ assay. Extracted genomic DNA from each cell subset was distributed evenly across all wells of several immunoSEQ 96-well plates, and each plate was treated as a replicate. Each replicate PCR for sorted subsets received 200 ng genomic DNA, equal to roughly 30,000 T cell genomes. Purified libraries were measured with a Qubit 3.0 fluorometer, size-checked on a Bioanalyzer 2100, and measured again with the KAPA Library Quantification kit. A separate single-read 150-cycle Illumina NextSeq 550 flow cell was used to sequence each immunoSEQ 96-well plate. Per the source publication's procedure: The immunoSEQ output contained only junctional sequences without quality scores, so filtering could not match that applied to full-length reads. Sequences were annotated with PyIR, a Python wrapper for IgBLAST v1.9, and V/J genes and CDR3 were assigned using IMGT germline references. Reads with weak V/J assignments (E-value above 1e-6), missing CDR3, stop codons, out-of-frame junctions, or ambiguous translated residues were removed. V3J clonotypes were defined as sequences sharing the same inferred V gene, J gene, and CDR3 amino acid sequence. To compute the percentage overlap between repertoires, the number of shared unique clonotypes was divided by the size of the smaller repertoire. Three approaches were used to assess repertoire richness: RTK rarefaction, the Chao1 estimator, and Recon v2.1 estimates of unobserved clonotypes. OLGA was used to compute generation probabilities for all TCRbeta clonotypes that the gDNA method yielded from a handful of donors. Here the immuneACCESS table is served through TCRdb, limited to in-frame sequences with V and J called. Missing clones are a known gap in these copies; in checked studies unresolved V genes cover under half, and the rest lacks a known reason. The DNA gave D and trimming, while V, J and clone size come from that table. The sample data list some 2,100,000 clones, and nearly 97% of these were observed just once. The ten largest clones take up around 0.13% of the sample.

Inclusive of the bounding cysteine and phenylalanine, the CDR3 is 13 residues long. CDR3 DNA is the only sequence kept; it has 39 bases, read in frame from the first base. The CDR1 and CDR2 encoded by the germline V gene are MNHNS and SASEGT. Trimming takes 7 bases from V and 7 bases from J, and the germline ends sit 14 bases apart. On this clone: This clone's antigen is unknown. The input lacks base qualities; no much larger clone sits a single base away.

The clonotype was recovered from a man aged 18 to 29 in good health. Source material: naive CD4+ T cells sorted from blood. In the paper's terms, the cell subset or site label means: CD45RA+ positively selected. The sequence links TRBV6-1 to TRBJ1-5; the best D guess is TRBD1, with 6 bases matching. The CDR3 region has the sequence CASILTGGQPQHF. The base sequence is TGTGCCAGCATCCTCACCGGGGGCCAGCCCCAGCATTTT.